This TCR beta chain was captured by sequencing in a study of T cell changes during pregnancy in multiple sclerosis. CDR3 length: 16 residues. Trimming left V 5 bases short and J 3 bases short, with 20 bases between. CDR1 is MDHEN and CDR2 is SYDVKM in the germline V gene. Assay used: immunoSEQ multiplex PCR; TCRdb lists only in-frame clones, some missing. The top ten hold 1.2% to 1.5% of the sample, which has roughly 68,000 clones, about 91% seen once. This chain links TRBV28 with TRBJ2-7; unclear D gene. The source is a female donor in good health, enrolled as a control in a pregnancy study. The material was peripheral blood, obtained in the second trimester of pregnancy. This CDR3 is CASSTSTLLLNYEQYF. In DNA form, the CDR3 reads TGTGCCAGCAGTACCTCTACGCTGCTACTTAACTACGAGCAGTACTTC.